This entry describes one TCR beta chain. No antigen is known for it. The CDR3 length is 16 residues. V dropped 4 bases and J dropped 1 base, with 16 bases sitting between them. Unique molecular identifiers tagged the TCRbeta library. TCRdb redid the calling of the PCR reads with MiXCR, one entry per CDR3 protein. Of about 980,000 distinct CDR3 sequences in the sample, roughly 31% were seen once. The data derive from a study of T-cell reconstitution after alpha-beta-depleted transplantation in children. Study findings and constraints: Newly produced T cells mostly provided counts and TCRbeta diversity after one year, as hyperexpanded clones declined.

The specimen was PBMCs, mostly from graft donor cells, collected 360 days after TCRalphabeta/CD19-depleted stem cell transplant. The origin of this receptor is a boy younger than two who had a stem cell transplant for SCID, so the T cells may come from the graft donor. V is TRBV12-3 or TRBV12-4 and J is TRBJ1-1; possibly TRBD1 for D (5 bases). CDR3 protein: CASSSPGLPTNTEAFF. The DNA for the CDR3 is TGTGCCAGCAGTTCGCCGGGACTGCCTACGAACACTGAAGCTTTCTTT.